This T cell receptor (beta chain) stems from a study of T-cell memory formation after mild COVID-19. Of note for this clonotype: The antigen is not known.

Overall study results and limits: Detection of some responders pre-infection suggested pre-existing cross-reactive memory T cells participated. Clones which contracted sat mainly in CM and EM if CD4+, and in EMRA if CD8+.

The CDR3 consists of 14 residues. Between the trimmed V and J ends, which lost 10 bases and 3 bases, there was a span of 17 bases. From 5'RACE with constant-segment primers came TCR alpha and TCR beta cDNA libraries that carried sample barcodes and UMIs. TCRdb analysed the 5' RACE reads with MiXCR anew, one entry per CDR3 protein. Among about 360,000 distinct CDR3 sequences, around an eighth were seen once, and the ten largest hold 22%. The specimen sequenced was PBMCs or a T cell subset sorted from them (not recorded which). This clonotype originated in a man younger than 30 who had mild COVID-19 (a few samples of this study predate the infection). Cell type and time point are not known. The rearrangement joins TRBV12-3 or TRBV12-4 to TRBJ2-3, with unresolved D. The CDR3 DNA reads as TGTGCCACATCGGACGGAGATACGACAGATACGCAGTATTTT. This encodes CATSDGDTTDTQYF.